This TCR beta chain was identified during a study of T cell repertoires in cytomegalovirus infection. Study-wide background: Matching HLA type and CMV infection were both indicated by public TCR beta signatures.

Concerning this clonotype: Antigen: not known.

Via MiXCR, TCRdb re-called the reads, giving one row per CDR3 protein. The data show about half a million distinct CDR3 sequences, more than 40% seen once. Notes on the study in general: Within the response measured ex vivo, HLA-C-restricted CMV-specific TCR beta clonotypes were dominant.

V lost 2 bases and J lost 8; bases outside the gene matches: 7. The CDR3 is 15 amino acids. From germline, CDR1 is MNHNY and CDR2 SVGAGI (reference sequence). The receptor was derived from a human donor in good health (CMV status not recorded). Some clones in this sample may be carry-over from other donors' samples. The V call is TRBV6-6, the J call TRBJ2-1, with TRBD1 matching 9 bases. This material consisted of cultured PBMCs, taken from culture after CMV antigen stimulation. The DNA of the CDR3 is TGTGCCAGCAGTTACGCGGACAGGGGCCCGGATGAGCAGTTCTTC. The encoded protein is CASSYADRGPDEQFF.